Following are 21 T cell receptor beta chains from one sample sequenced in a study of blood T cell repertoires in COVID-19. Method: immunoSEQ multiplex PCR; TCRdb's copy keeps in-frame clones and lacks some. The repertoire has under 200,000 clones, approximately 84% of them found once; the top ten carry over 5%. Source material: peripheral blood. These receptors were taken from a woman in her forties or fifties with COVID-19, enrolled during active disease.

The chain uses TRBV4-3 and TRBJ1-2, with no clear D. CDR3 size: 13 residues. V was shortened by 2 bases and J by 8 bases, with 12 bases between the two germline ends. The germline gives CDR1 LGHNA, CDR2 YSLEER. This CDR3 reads CASSQPPGAGYTF. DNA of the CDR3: TGCGCCAGCAGCCAACCTCCCGGAGCAGGCTACACCTTC.

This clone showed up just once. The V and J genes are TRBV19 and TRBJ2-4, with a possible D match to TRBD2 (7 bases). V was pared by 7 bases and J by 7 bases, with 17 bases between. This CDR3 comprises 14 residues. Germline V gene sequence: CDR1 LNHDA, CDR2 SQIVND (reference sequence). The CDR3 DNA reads TGTGCCAGTAACGAGGGGGGGGGCCGGAACATTCAGTACTTC. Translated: CASNEGGGRNIQYF.

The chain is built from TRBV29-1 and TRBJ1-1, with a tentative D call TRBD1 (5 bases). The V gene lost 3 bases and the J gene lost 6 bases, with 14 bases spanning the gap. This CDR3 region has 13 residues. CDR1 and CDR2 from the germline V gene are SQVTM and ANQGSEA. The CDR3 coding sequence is TGCAGCGTTGAGCCAGGGTCGTTTTCTGAAGCTTTCTTT. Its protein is CSVEPGSFSEAFF.

The CDR3 sequence: CASSLVLAGGVDEQFF. The CDR3 DNA sequence: TGCGCCAGCAGCTTGGTTCTTGCGGGGGGTGTAGATGAGCAGTTCTTC. The chain is built from TRBV5-1 and TRBJ2-1; 8 bases are a match to TRBD2. V lost 0 bases and J lost 8; bases outside the gene matches: 10. This CDR3 is 16 amino acids long. Looked up from germline, CDR1 is SGHRS and CDR2 is YFSETQ.

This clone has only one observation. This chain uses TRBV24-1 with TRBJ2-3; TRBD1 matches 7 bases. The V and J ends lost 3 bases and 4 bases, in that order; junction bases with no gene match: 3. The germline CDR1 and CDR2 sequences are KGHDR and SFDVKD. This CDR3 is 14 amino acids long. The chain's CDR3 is CATSDRGLSDTQYF. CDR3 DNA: TGTGCCACCAGTGATAGGGGGCTATCAGATACGCAGTATTTT.

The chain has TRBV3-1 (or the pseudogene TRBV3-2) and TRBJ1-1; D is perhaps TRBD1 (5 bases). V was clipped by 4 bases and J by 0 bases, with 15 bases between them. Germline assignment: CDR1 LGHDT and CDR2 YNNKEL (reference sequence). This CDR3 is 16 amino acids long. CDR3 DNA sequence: TGTGCCAGCAGCCGATCCCCGGGACTGATGAACACTGAAGCTTTCTTT. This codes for CASSRSPGLMNTEAFF.

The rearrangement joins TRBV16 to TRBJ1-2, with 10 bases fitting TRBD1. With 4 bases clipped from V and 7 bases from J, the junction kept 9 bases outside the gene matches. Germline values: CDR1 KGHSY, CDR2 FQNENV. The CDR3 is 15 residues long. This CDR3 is CASSPYRDRGGGYTF. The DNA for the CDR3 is TGTGCCAGCAGCCCATACCGGGACAGGGGTGGTGGCTACACCTTC.

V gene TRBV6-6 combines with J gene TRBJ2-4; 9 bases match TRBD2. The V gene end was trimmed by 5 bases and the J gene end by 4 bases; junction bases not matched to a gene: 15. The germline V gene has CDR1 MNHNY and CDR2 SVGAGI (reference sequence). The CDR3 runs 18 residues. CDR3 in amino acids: CASSPPEGSGGWKNIQYF. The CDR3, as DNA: TGTGCCAGCAGTCCTCCTGAAGGCAGCGGGGGGTGGAAAAACATTCAGTACTTC.

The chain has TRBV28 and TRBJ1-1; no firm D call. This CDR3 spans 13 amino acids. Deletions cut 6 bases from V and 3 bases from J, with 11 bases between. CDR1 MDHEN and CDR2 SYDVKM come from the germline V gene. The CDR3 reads CASRTDGDTEAFF. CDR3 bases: TGTGCCAGCAGGACGGATGGAGACACTGAAGCTTTCTTT.

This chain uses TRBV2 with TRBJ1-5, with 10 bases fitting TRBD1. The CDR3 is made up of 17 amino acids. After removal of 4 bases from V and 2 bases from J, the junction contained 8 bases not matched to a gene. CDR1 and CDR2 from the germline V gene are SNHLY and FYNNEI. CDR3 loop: CASSAGTGVRGNQPQHF. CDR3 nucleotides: TGTGCCAGCAGTGCCGGGACAGGGGTTAGGGGCAATCAGCCCCAGCATTTT. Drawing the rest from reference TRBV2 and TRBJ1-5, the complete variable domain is EPEVTQTPSHQVTQMGQEVILRCVPISNHLYFYWYRQILGQKVEFLVSFYNNEISEKSEIFDDQFSVERPDGSNFTLKIRSTKLEDSAMYFCASSAGTGVRGNQPQHFGDGTRLSIL.

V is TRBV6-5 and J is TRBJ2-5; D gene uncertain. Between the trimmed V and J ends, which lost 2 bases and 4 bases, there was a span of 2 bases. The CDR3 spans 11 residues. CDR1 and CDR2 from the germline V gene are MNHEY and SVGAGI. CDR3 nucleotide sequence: TGTGCCAGCAGTTACCGAGAGACCCAGTACTTC. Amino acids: CASSYRETQYF.

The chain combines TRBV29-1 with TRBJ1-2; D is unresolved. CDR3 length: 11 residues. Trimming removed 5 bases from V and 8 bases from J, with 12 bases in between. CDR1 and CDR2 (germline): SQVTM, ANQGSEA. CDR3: CSVRNSYGYTF. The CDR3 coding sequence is TGCAGCGTTCGGAACAGTTACGGCTACACCTTC.

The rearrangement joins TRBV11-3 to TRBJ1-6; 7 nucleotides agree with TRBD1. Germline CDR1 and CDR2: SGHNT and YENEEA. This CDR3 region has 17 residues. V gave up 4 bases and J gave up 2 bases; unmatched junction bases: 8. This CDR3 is CASSSLTGITYNSPLHF. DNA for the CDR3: TGTGCCAGCAGCTCCCTGACAGGGATCACCTATAATTCACCCCTCCACTTT.

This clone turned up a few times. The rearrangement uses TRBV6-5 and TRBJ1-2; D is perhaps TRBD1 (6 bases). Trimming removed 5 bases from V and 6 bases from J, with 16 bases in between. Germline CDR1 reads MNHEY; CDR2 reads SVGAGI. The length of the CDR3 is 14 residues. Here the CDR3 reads CASSTLQGLHGYTF. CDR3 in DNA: TGTGCCAGCAGTACACTCCAGGGGTTACATGGCTACACCTTC.

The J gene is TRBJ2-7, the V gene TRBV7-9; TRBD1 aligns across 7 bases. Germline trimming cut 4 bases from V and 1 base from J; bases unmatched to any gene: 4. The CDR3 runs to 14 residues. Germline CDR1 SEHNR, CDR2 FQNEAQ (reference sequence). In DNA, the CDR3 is TGTGCCAGCAGCTCCCGGGACAGTTCCTACGAGCAGTACTTC. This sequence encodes CASSSRDSSYEQYF.

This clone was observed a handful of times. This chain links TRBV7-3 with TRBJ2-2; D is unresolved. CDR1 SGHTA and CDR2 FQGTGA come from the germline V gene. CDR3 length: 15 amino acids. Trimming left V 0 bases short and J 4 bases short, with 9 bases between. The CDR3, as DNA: TGTGCCAGCAGCTTAACCACCAGAGGCACCGGGGAGCTGTTTTTT. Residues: CASSLTTRGTGELFF. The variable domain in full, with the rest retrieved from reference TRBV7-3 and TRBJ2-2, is GAGVSQTPSNKVTEKGKYVELRCDPISGHTALYWYRQSLGQGPEFLIYFQGTGAADDSGLPNDRFFAVRPEGSVSTLKIQRTERGDSAVYLCASSLTTRGTGELFFGEGSRLTVL.

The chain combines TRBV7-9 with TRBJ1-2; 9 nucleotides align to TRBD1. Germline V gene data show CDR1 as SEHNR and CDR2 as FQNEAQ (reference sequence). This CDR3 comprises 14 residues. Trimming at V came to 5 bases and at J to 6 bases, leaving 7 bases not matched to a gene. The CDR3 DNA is TGTGCCAGCAGCCTACGACAGGGGGAAAATGGCTACACCTTC. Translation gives CASSLRQGENGYTF.

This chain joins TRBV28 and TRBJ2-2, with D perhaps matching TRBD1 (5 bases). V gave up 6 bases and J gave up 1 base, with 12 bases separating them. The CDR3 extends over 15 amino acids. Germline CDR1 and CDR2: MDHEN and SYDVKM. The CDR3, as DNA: TGTGCCAGCAGCCCAATAACAGGGAACACCGGGGAGCTGTTTTTT. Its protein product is CASSPITGNTGELFF.

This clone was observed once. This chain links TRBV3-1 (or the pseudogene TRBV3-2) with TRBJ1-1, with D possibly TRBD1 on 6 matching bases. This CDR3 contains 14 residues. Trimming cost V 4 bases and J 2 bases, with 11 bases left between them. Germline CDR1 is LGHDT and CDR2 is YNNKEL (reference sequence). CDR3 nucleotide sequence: TGTGCCAGCAGCCGTGAAGGGGGAAACACTGAAGCTTTCTTT. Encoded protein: CASSREGGNTEAFF.

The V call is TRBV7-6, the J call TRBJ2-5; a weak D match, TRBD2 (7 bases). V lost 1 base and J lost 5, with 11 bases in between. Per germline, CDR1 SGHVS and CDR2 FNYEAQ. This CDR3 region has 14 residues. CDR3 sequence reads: CASSLGGGLETQYF. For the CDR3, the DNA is TGTGCCAGCAGCTTAGGGGGGGGGCTTGAGACCCAGTACTTC.

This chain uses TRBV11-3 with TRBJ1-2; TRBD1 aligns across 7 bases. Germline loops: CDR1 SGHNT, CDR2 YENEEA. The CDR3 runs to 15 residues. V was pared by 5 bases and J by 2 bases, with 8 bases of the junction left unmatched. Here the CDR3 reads CASSPGTVFNYGYTF. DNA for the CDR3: TGTGCCAGCAGCCCAGGGACAGTTTTCAACTATGGCTACACCTTC.